This is a list of T cell receptor beta chains from one sample in a study of cytomegalovirus exposure and HLA in healthy donors. Data came from immunoSEQ multiplex PCR; TCRdb stores just in-frame clones and leaves some out. This table holds 150,000 to 200,000 clones, around 81% found once. Sequences were obtained from PBMCs. All receptors derive from a woman aged 18-29 years in good health and CMV-seropositive. The CDR3 runs from the conserved cysteine through the conserved F or W. A D gene is named only where the DNA matches it firmly. Part of the rows lack a size; the others show once, few, many or a class for expanded clones.

TRBV7-9	NA	TRBJ2-5	NA	CASSLAGETQYF	TGTGCCAGCAGCTTAGCCGGGGAGACCCAGTACTTC
TRBV6-6	NA	TRBJ1-2	NA	CASTGDRYGYTF	TGTGCCAGCACAGGGGATCGCTATGGCTACACCTTC
TRBV28	NA	TRBJ1-2	few	CASSPGTNLYGYTF	TGTGCCAGCAGTCCCGGGACAAACCTTTATGGCTACACCTTC
TRBV7-8	NA	TRBJ1-1	NA	CASSLVKLMNTEAFF	TGTGCCAGCAGCTTAGTGAAGCTGATGAACACTGAAGCTTTCTTT
TRBV15	TRBD1	TRBJ2-1	NA	CATSHPGQLNNEQFF	TGTGCCACCTCACACCCGGGACAGCTAAACAATGAGCAGTTCTTC
TRBV5-6	TRBD1	TRBJ2-5	NA	CASSRDRGLETQYF	TGTGCCAGCAGTCGGGACAGGGGGCTAGAGACCCAGTACTTC
TRBV29-1	NA	TRBJ2-5	NA	CSAKRDSTYQETQYF	TGCAGCGCCAAACGGGACTCCACCTACCAAGAGACCCAGTACTTC
TRBV4-3	NA	TRBJ1-2	NA	CASSQELQGVYGYTF	TGCGCCAGCAGCCAAGAGTTACAGGGTGTCTATGGCTACACCTTC
TRBV25-1	NA	TRBJ2-7	NA	CASSLVYEQYF	TGTGCCAGCAGTCTAGTGTACGAGCAGTACTTC
TRBV13	NA	TRBJ2-5	NA	CASSLGLLPETQYF	TGTGCCAGCAGCTTAGGCCTCCTCCCTGAGACCCAGTACTTC
TRBV5-4	NA	TRBJ2-3	few	CASSPGGTDTQYF	TGTGCCAGCAGCCCGGGGGGCACAGATACGCAGTATTTT
TRBV14	NA	TRBJ2-5	few	CASSQDWRLGETQYF	TGTGCCAGCAGCCAAGACTGGCGGCTCGGAGAGACCCAGTACTTC
TRBV10-3	NA	TRBJ2-2	NA	CAITRRTNTGELFF	TGTGCCATCACTAGACGGACGAACACCGGGGAGCTGTTTTTT
TRBV7-9	NA	TRBJ2-2	NA	CASSGHTRTGELFF	TGTGCCAGCAGCGGACATACCAGGACCGGGGAGCTGTTTTTT
TRBV7-9	NA	TRBJ1-5	NA	CASSYPGSQPQHF	TGTGCCAGCAGCTATCCAGGGTCGCAGCCCCAGCATTTT
TRBV28	NA	TRBJ1-2	NA	CASSFGPVSPYGYTF	TGTGCCAGCAGTTTTGGGCCCGTCTCCCCCTATGGCTACACCTTC